This T cell receptor beta chain was documented in a study of siplizumab effects on memory and regulatory T cells. Using immunoSEQ multiplex PCR, the repertoire was profiled, and TCRdb retains in-frame clones only, with some absent. In the table there are roughly 92,000 clones, 94% of which are singletons. In germline, CDR1 is SGHNT, CDR2 YENEEA. The CDR3 covers 15 residues. V was cut by 0 bases and J by 2 bases, with 11 bases left in between. Sequencing was performed on non-Treg CD4+ T cells sorted from blood. The origin of this receptor is a human donor in good health. This chain joins TRBV11-3 and TRBJ2-7; D is ambiguous. In nucleotides, the CDR3 is TGTGCCAGCAGCTTAGATCGTACGGAAACCTACGAGCAGTACTTC. Translating gives CASSLDRTETYEQYF. Drawing the rest from reference TRBV11-3 and TRBJ2-7, the complete variable domain is EAGVVQSPRYKIIEKKQPVAFWCNPISGHNTLYWYLQNLGQGPELLIRYENEEAVDDSQLPKDRFSAERLKGVDSTLKIQPAELGDSAVYLCASSLDRTETYEQYFGPGTRLTVT.